The clone carrying this TCR beta chain has a count of ten or more. The germline gives CDR1 SNHLY, CDR2 FYNNEI. This CDR3 has 15 amino acids. With 1 base clipped from V and 5 bases from J, the junction kept 6 bases outside the gene matches. TCR beta CDR3 region amplification was performed from RNA transcripts. HTBI primers were employed in a first-round RT-PCR of the TCR CDR3. TCRdb processed the multiplex PCR reads anew with MiXCR; each CDR3 protein has one entry. Of about 300,000 distinct CDR3 sequences in the sample, around 13% were seen once. The diagnoses drew upon clinical symptoms, serum thyroxine and TRAb, thyroid ultrasound and orbital computed tomography. The data stem from a study of T cells in Graves' hyperthyroidism and ophthalmopathy.

Sequenced input: blood. The V call is TRBV2, the J call TRBJ2-3, with 7 bases identical to TRBD2. The source is a middle-aged woman with Graves' hyperthyroidism. DNA for the CDR3: TGTGCCAGCAGTGAAGGACGGGAGGTTCAAGATACGCAGTATTTT. Its translation: CASSEGREVQDTQYF.